This TCR beta chain was observed in a study of cytomegalovirus exposure and HLA in healthy donors. The CDR3 is 14 residues long. V was shortened by 4 bases and J by 2 bases, with 10 bases between the two germline ends. The germline V gene encodes CDR1 SGHRS and CDR2 YFSETQ. With 60 Vbeta and 13 Jbeta primers, the PCR was carried out. Sequencing used immunoSEQ multiplex PCR; TCRdb keeps in-frame clones, though not all of them. The sample consists of approximately 100,000 clones, around four fifths of them appearing once. This clone has only a few counts. Its target is not known. Points from the study as a whole: Presence/absence analyses took donor sequencing depth as roughly uniform. Highest at DRB1 and lowest at HLA-C, TCR association rates differed among HLA loci in a later analysis. Researchers reported that a few CMV-associated chains were confirmed in vitro as CMV antigen-specific. At a 0.05 false discovery rate, a later analysis found 18,000 or so TCR beta sequences to be associated with HLA alleles.

This TCR was sampled from a woman aged 40-49 years in good health and CMV-seronegative. This chain links TRBV5-1 with TRBJ1-5; D gene uncertain. Sequenced sample: PBMCs. The CDR3 DNA follows: TGCGCCAGCAGCATCGACGGAGGCAATCAGCCCCAGCATTTT. Translating it yields CASSIDGGNQPQHF.